This T cell receptor (beta chain) is drawn from a study of T-cell memory formation after mild COVID-19. Study details: There were largely donor-specific TCR clusters.

In TCRdb, the 5' RACE reads were re-called with MiXCR into one record per CDR3 protein. The repertoire has a few hundred thousand distinct CDR3 sequences, around 24% of them found once; the top ten carry 7% to 9.5%. Study-level results: That cross-reactive memory joined was suggested by some responding clones appearing in pre-infection memory. What remained unconfirmed was the SARS-CoV-2 specificity of second-wave clones peaking on day 37.

There are 12 residues in the CDR3. The V end lost 5 bases, the J end lost 3 bases, and 10 bases lay between the germline ends. Germline values: CDR1 DFQATT, CDR2 SNEGSKA (reference sequence). On this clonotype: Its antigen remains unidentified.

The chain joins TRBV20-1 to TRBJ2-5, with D tentatively TRBD1 (6 bases). The TCR originated in an adult woman who had mild COVID-19 (a few samples of this study predate the infection). Cell type and time point are not known. Source material: PBMCs or a T cell subset sorted from them (not recorded which). The CDR3 loop reads CSAPPGEETQYF. The CDR3 DNA reads TGCAGTGCTCCTCCAGGGGAAGAGACCCAGTACTTC.